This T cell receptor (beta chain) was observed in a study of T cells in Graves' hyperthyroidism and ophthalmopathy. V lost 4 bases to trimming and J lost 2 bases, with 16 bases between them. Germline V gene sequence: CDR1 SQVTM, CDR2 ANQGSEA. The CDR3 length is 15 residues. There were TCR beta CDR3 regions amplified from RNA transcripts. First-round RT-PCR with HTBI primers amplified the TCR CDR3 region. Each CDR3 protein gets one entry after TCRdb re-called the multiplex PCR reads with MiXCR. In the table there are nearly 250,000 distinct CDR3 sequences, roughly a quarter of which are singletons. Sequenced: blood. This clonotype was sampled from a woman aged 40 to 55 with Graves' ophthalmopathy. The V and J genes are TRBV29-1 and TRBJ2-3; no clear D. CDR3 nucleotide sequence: TGCAGCGTTGTTTCGGCAGACCGTCACACAGATACGCAGTATTTT. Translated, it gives CSVVSADRHTDTQYF.